These 25 T cell receptor beta chains came from one sample sequenced in a study of Graves' ophthalmopathy and Graves' hyperthyroidism. Amplifying from RNA transcripts, the study obtained TCR beta CDR3 regions. RT-PCR in the first round used HTBI primers; a second-round multiplex PCR followed. TCRdb re-analysed the multiplex PCR reads in MiXCR, keeping a single row per CDR3 protein. The data hold approximately 210,000 distinct CDR3 sequences, with roughly 27% observed a single time. The sequencing input was peripheral blood. The origin of the receptors is a man aged 50 or older with Graves' ophthalmopathy.

This sequence joins TRBV28 and TRBJ2-5; TRBD1 aligns across 8 bases. CDR1 is MDHEN, CDR2 SYDVKM, per germline. V shed 3 bases, J shed 4 bases, and the junction held 7 bases outside the gene matches. The CDR3 sequence is 15 residues long. This CDR3 reads CASSFESGQGETQYF. In nucleotides, the CDR3 is TGTGCCAGCAGTTTTGAATCTGGACAGGGAGAGACCCAGTACTTC.

The rearrangement joins TRBV7-2 to TRBJ2-3; 8 bases are a match to TRBD1. Germline lookup yields CDR1 SGHTA and CDR2 FQGNSA. This CDR3 contains 14 residues. J was trimmed by 4 bases and V by 5 bases; bases with no gene match: 5. The CDR3 protein is CASSPDRAADTQYF. For the CDR3, the DNA is TGTGCCAGCAGCCCGGACAGGGCAGCAGATACGCAGTATTTT.

The J gene is TRBJ2-7, the V gene TRBV12-3 or TRBV12-4; 9 bases align to TRBD1. Trimming cost V 5 bases and J 5 bases; bases outside gene matches: 7. The length of the CDR3 is 14 residues. The CDR3 sequence: CASSIGTGSHEQYF. The CDR3 coding sequence is TGTGCCAGCAGTATCGGGACAGGGTCCCACGAGCAGTACTTC.

The gene calls are TRBV27 and TRBJ1-1; a possible D gene is TRBD1 (5 bases). Trimming cost V 1 base and J 4 bases, with 10 bases left between them. The CDR3 runs to 14 residues. Germline CDR1 reads MNHEY; CDR2 reads SMNVEV (reference sequence). CDR3 sequence reads: CASSLFVGGTEAFF. DNA of the CDR3: TGTGCCAGCAGTTTATTTGTTGGGGGCACTGAAGCTTTCTTT.

This clonotype has ten or more counts. The rearrangement links TRBV28 to TRBJ2-3, with D perhaps matching TRBD1 or TRBD2 (6 bases each). This CDR3 comprises 17 residues. Germline CDR1 is MDHEN and CDR2 is SYDVKM. V lost 3 bases to trimming and J lost 0 bases, with 16 bases between them. CDR3 sequence: CASSFGGRGDSTDTQYF. CDR3 bases: TGTGCCAGCAGTTTTGGGGGAAGGGGGGACAGCACAGATACGCAGTATTTT.

This clonotype was found many times. The chain recombines TRBV7-3 with TRBJ2-2, with D perhaps matching TRBD1 or TRBD2 (6 bases each). The CDR3 contains 13 residues. V lost 6 bases, J lost 4 bases, and 9 bases lay in between. Looked up from germline, CDR1 is SGHTA and CDR2 is FQGTGA. For the CDR3, the DNA is TGTGCCAGCAGAAGGGGGGCCACCGGGGAGCTGTTTTTT. Amino acid sequence: CASRRGATGELFF.

This clonotype has ten or more counts. V usage is TRBV28 and J usage is TRBJ1-2; D gene ambiguous. The ends were cut back, 6 bases at V and 1 base at J, with 18 bases in the middle. Per germline, CDR1 MDHEN and CDR2 SYDVKM. This CDR3 spans 16 amino acids. The CDR3, as DNA: TGTGCCAGCAGCGAGTCGCGTCCCTCCGGTAACTATGGCTACACCTTC. The encoded protein is CASSESRPSGNYGYTF.

This clonotype was counted ten times or more. The gene calls are TRBV4-3 and TRBJ2-2, with TRBD2 matching 9 bases. Losses at the gene ends were 2 bases for V and 5 bases for J; bases not matched to a gene: 12. The CDR3 has 18 residues. CDR1 is LGHNA, CDR2 YSLEER, per germline. The CDR3 loop reads CASSQYPLAGALTGELFF. The CDR3 DNA is TGCGCCAGCAGCCAATACCCTTTAGCGGGAGCCTTGACCGGGGAGCTGTTTTTT.

The table lists this clonotype with many counts. The chain links TRBV28 to TRBJ1-1, with 10 bases identical to TRBD1. V trimming: 1 base; J trimming: 4 bases; junction bases outside the gene matches: 3. Germline CDR1 is MDHEN and CDR2 is SYDVKM. This CDR3 comprises 15 residues. The CDR3 sequence: CASSLSRTGGTEAFF. In DNA, the CDR3 is TGTGCCAGCAGTTTATCCAGGACAGGGGGCACTGAAGCTTTCTTT.

This clonotype was seen a handful of times. The V and J genes are TRBV28 and TRBJ1-2; maybe TRBD1 (6 bases). This CDR3 has 13 residues. V was pared by 3 bases and J by 5 bases, with 10 bases between. In germline, CDR1 is MDHEN, CDR2 SYDVKM. The CDR3 is CASSFGRGYGYTF. In nucleotides, the CDR3 is TGTGCCAGCAGTTTCGGCAGGGGATATGGCTACACCTTC.

The chain couples TRBV20-1 to TRBJ2-7, with 9 bases aligning to TRBD1. The length of the CDR3 is 15 residues. CDR1 DFQATT and CDR2 SNEGSKA come from the germline V gene (reference sequence). V gave up 6 bases and J gave up 3 bases; unmatched junction bases: 12. The CDR3 coding sequence is TGCAGTGCGCCGAGCCCGACAGGGGGAGGCTACGAGCAGTACTTC. It codes for CSAPSPTGGGYEQYF.

This clonotype was seen ten or more times. The V gene is TRBV6-2 or TRBV6-3, the J gene TRBJ2-5; 7 bases match TRBD1. The CDR3 spans 16 residues. The germline gives CDR1 MNHEY, CDR2 SVGEGT. The V and J ends lost 0 bases and 1 base, in that order; junction bases with no gene match: 5. In DNA, the CDR3 is TGTGCCAGCAGTTACTCGACAGACAGGGCCCAAGAGACCCAGTACTTC. Translating it yields CASSYSTDRAQETQYF.

V gene TRBV28 combines with J gene TRBJ1-1, with unresolved D. V lost 8 bases and J 11 bases, leaving 15 bases between the germline ends. Germline V gives CDR1 MDHEN, CDR2 SYDVKM. The CDR3 is made up of 11 amino acids. CDR3 nucleotide sequence: TGTGCCAGCGGTTCAGCGATGAGGGCTTTCTTT. It specifies CASGSAMRAFF.

This chain uses TRBV6-5 with TRBJ2-5, with TRBD1 identical over 7 bases. The CDR3 runs to 14 residues. Trimming cost V 4 bases and J 5 bases; bases outside gene matches: 7. CDR1 is MNHEY, CDR2 SVGAGI, per germline. For the CDR3, the DNA is TGTGCCAGCAGTTCCGGGACAGTCGCCGAGACCCAGTACTTC. Protein product: CASSSGTVAETQYF.

This clonotype was detected ten times or more. The chain's CDR3 is CASSPLGDGELFF. The CDR3 nucleotides are TGTGCCAGCAGTCCCCTCGGGGACGGGGAGCTGTTTTTT. V and J are TRBV28 and TRBJ2-2; weak D call: TRBD2 (5 bases). Per germline, CDR1 MDHEN and CDR2 SYDVKM. Trimming took 5 bases from V and 7 from J, leaving 11 bases between them. There are 13 residues in the CDR3.

This clonotype was picked up many times. This sequence joins TRBV12-3 or TRBV12-4 and TRBJ1-1; TRBD1 matches 8 bases. The CDR3 has 15 residues. The V segment lost 6 bases and the J segment 4 bases; nucleotides outside the gene matches: 10. The CDR3, as DNA: TGTGCCAGCAGGCCCGACAGGGGATGGGTCACTGAAGCTTTCTTT. This encodes CASRPDRGWVTEAFF.

This clonotype occurred many times. This chain joins TRBV6-2 or TRBV6-3 and TRBJ2-5, with 8 positions matching TRBD2. The ends lost 0 bases at V and 4 bases at J; junction bases unmatched: 13. The CDR3 sequence is 18 residues long. Germline-derived CDR1 and CDR2 are MNHEY and SVGEGT. The CDR3: CASSYSGLVGGSGETQYF. The CDR3 nucleotides read TGTGCCAGCAGTTACTCGGGACTAGTCGGGGGTTCGGGAGAGACCCAGTACTTC.

This clonotype showed up many times. The V gene is TRBV7-2, the J gene TRBJ2-2; TRBD1 matches at 8 bases. Germline loops: CDR1 SGHTA, CDR2 FQGNSA. V dropped 2 bases and J dropped 5; count of bases not matched to a gene: 10. This CDR3 spans 17 amino acids. CDR3 coding DNA: TGTGCCAGCAGCTTAAGAGAGGCCAGGGGGCGAACCGGGGAGCTGTTTTTT. This encodes CASSLREARGRTGELFF. The full variable domain, with the rest looked up from reference TRBV7-2 and TRBJ2-2, is GAGVSQSPSNKVTEKGKDVELRCDPISGHTALYWYRQSLGQGLEFLIYFQGNSAPDKSGLPSDRFSAERTGGSVSTLTIQRTQQEDSAVYLCASSLREARGRTGELFFGEGSRLTVL.

This clonotype came up many times. J is TRBJ2-7 and V is TRBV5-6; TRBD2 aligns across 10 bases. This CDR3 has 14 amino acids. V trimming: 7 bases; J trimming: 3 bases; junction bases outside the gene matches: 7. Germline values: CDR1 SGHDT, CDR2 YYEEEE. CDR3 in DNA: TGTGCCAGCGGTCTAGCGGGAGCCTACTACGAGCAGTACTTC. Translated, it gives CASGLAGAYYEQYF.

V is TRBV12-3 or TRBV12-4 and J is TRBJ2-5; 11 nucleotides align to TRBD2. The V gene end was trimmed by 5 bases and the J gene end by 7 bases; junction bases not matched to a gene: 12. The CDR3 contains 16 residues. CDR3 loop: CASSALAGGTSGTQYF. CDR3 coding DNA: TGTGCCAGCAGTGCTCTAGCGGGGGGCACCTCGGGGACCCAGTACTTC.

This clonotype was seen repeatedly, ten times or more. V is TRBV12-3 or TRBV12-4 and J is TRBJ1-5; no reliable D call. This CDR3 is built from 12 residues. V was cut by 4 bases and J by 4 bases, with 5 bases left in between. CDR3 amino acids: CASSWVNQPQHF. Written as DNA, the CDR3 is TGTGCCAGCAGTTGGGTGAATCAGCCCCAGCATTTT.

At least ten counts were recorded for this clonotype. The chain employs TRBV30 and TRBJ2-7; TRBD2 might be the D (6 bases). Trimming removed 1 base from V and 3 bases from J, with 10 bases in between. This CDR3 is built from 13 residues. The germline CDR1 and CDR2 sequences are GTSNPN and SVGIG (reference sequence). Here the CDR3 reads CAWSGLASYEQYF. In DNA form, the CDR3 reads TGTGCCTGGAGTGGTCTAGCGAGCTACGAGCAGTACTTC.

This clonotype was counted ten times or more. The V gene is TRBV10-3, the J gene TRBJ1-1; 7 bases align to TRBD1. Losses at the gene ends were 6 bases for V and 1 base for J; bases not matched to a gene: 11. Per germline, CDR1 ENHRY and CDR2 SYGVKD. The CDR3 is 16 amino acids. The CDR3 loop is CAIRPDGRGANTEAFF. CDR3 coding DNA: TGTGCCATCAGGCCCGATGGCAGGGGGGCGAACACTGAAGCTTTCTTT.

This clonotype was seen ten or more times. This chain uses TRBV12-3 or TRBV12-4 with TRBJ2-7, with TRBD2 identical over 12 bases. The CDR3 has 12 residues. V shed 6 bases, J shed 7 bases, and the junction held 1 base outside the gene matches. The CDR3 region has the DNA TGTGCCAGCAGCGGACTAGCGGGAGAGCAGTACTTC. Encoded protein: CASSGLAGEQYF.

This clonotype appeared many times. The V gene is TRBV20-1, the J gene TRBJ2-7, with D maybe TRBD2 (6 bases). This CDR3 region has 15 residues. V was trimmed by 2 bases and J by 4 bases, leaving 18 bases between them. The germline V gene has CDR1 DFQATT and CDR2 SNEGSKA (reference sequence). As DNA, the CDR3 is TGCAGTGCTAGAAGTCCGGGACTCTCATTATACGAGCAGTACTTC. It codes for CSARSPGLSLYEQYF.